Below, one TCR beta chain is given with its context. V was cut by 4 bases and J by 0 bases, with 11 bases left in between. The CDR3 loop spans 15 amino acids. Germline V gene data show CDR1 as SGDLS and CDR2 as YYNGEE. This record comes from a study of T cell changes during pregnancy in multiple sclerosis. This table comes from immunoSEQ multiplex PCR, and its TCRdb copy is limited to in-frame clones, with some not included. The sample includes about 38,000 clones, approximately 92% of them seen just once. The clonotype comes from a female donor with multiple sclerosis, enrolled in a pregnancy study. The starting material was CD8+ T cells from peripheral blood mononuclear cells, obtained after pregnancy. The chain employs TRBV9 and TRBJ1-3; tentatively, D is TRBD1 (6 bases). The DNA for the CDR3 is TGTGCCAGCAGCCCTTCCAGGGGCTCTGGAAACACCATATATTTT. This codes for CASSPSRGSGNTIYF.